The present TCR beta chain was sequenced within a study of cytomegalovirus exposure and HLA in healthy donors. Broader study findings: Sequencing likely produced, as an artifact, a cluster of highly shared sequence variants.

The V gene's germline CDR1 is LNHDA and CDR2 SQIVND (reference sequence). The CDR3 runs to 13 residues. V gave up 6 bases and J gave up 7 bases, with 12 bases separating them. With respect to this clone: Its target is not known.

Vbeta (60) and Jbeta (13) primers were used in the PCR. The assay was immunoSEQ multiplex PCR, and TCRdb's table has in-frame clones only and misses some. This sample has approximately 100,000 clones, with approximately 80% found just once. The chain carries TRBV19 and TRBJ1-4; a weak D match, TRBD1 (5 bases). This TCR was sampled from a woman aged 40 to 50 in good health and CMV-seronegative. The specimen was PBMCs. CDR3 sequence (DNA): TGTGCCAGTAGCCCCGGGGGAATTGAAAAACTGTTTTTT. Protein sequence: CASSPGGIEKLFF.